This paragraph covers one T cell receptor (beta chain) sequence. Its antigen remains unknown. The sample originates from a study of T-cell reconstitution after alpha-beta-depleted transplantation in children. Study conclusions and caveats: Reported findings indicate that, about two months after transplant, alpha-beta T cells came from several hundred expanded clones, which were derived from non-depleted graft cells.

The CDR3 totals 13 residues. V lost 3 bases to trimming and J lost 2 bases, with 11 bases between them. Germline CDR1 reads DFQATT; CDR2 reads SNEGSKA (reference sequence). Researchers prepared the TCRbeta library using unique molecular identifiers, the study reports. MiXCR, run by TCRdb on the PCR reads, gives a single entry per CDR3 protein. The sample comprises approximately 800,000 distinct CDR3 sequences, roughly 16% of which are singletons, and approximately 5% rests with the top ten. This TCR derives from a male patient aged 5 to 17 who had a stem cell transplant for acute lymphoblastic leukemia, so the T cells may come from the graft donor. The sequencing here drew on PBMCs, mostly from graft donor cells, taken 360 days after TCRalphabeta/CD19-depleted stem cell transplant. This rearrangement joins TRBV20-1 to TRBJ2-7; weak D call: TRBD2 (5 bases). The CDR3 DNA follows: TGCAGTGCTAGGAGGGTTTTCCCCTACGAGCAGTACTTC. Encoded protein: CSARRVFPYEQYF.